Detailed here is one TCR beta chain. No antigen is known for it. The data originate from a study of cytomegalovirus exposure and HLA in healthy donors. General observations from the study: Three of the chains that were CMV-associated were confirmed in vitro to be specific for CMV antigens. As was reported, the classifier diagnosed cytomegalovirus status with high specificity and sensitivity.

Assay: immunoSEQ multiplex PCR; the TCRdb copy retains only in-frame clones and omits some. The sample contains about 200,000 clones, roughly 84% of which appear only once. CDR3 length: 14 amino acids. The V gene lost 4 bases and the J gene lost 2 bases, with 12 bases spanning the gap. CDR1 and CDR2 from the germline V gene are KGHSH and LQKENI. The V call is TRBV18, the J call TRBJ2-7; D is perhaps TRBD1 (5 bases). The clonotype comes from a woman aged 18-30 years in good health and CMV-seropositive. Sequenced material: PBMCs. The CDR3 DNA sequence: TGTGCCAGCTCACAAGGGGTCACAACCTACGAGCAGTACTTC. Its protein is CASSQGVTTYEQYF.